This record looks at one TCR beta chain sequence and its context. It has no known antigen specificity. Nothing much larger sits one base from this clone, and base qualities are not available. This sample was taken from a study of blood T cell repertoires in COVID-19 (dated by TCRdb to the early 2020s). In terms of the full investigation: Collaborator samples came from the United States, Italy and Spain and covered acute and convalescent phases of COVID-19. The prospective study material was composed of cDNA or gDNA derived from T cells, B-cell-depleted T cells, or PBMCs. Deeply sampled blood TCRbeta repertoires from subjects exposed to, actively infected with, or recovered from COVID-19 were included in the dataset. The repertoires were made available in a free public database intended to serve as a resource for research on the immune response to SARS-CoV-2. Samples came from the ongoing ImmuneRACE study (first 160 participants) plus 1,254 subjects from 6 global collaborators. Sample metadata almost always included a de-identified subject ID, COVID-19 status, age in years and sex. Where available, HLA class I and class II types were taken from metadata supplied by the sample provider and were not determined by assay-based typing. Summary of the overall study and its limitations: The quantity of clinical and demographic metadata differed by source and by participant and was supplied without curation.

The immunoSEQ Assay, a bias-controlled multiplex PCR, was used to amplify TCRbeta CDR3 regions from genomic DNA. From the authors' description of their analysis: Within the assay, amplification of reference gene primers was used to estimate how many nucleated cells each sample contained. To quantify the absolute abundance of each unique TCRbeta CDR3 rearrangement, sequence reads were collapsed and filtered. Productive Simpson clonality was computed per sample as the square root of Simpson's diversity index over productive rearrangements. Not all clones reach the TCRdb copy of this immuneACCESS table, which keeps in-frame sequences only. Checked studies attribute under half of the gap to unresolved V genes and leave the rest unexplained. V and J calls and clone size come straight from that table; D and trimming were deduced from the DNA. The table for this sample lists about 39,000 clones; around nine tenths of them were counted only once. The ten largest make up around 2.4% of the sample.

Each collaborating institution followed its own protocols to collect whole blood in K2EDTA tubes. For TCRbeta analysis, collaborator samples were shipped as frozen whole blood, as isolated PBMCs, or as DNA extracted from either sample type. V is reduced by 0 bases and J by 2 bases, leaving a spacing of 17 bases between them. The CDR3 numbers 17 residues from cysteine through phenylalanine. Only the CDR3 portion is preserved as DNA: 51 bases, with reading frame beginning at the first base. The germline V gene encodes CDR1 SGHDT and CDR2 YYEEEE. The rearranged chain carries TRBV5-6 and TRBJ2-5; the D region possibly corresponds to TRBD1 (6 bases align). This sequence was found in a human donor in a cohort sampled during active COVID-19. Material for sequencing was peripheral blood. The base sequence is TGTGCCAGCAGCTTGGCGGTGGGGGCTGGGAGACAAGAGACCCAGTACTTC. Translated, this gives CASSLAVGAGRQETQYF.